This T cell receptor beta chain was identified in a study of blood T cell repertoires in COVID-19. As originally analysed: For nucleated cells, counts were estimated from reference gene primer amplification. TCRdb's table, derived via immunoSEQ multiplex PCR, lists solely in-frame clones and lacks some. D and trimming come from the DNA, and the V and J calls and clone size come from that table. The table lists under 250,000 clones, approximately 82% of them singletons. This CDR3 is built from 17 residues. The J segment lost 0 bases and the V segment lost 4 bases, leaving 12 bases of the junction unmatched. Germline V gene sequence: CDR1 MRHNA, CDR2 SNTAGT.

The sequence was collected from a man in his fifties with active or convalescent COVID-19. The sequenced material came from peripheral blood. This sequence joins TRBV6-4 and TRBJ2-7; the match to TRBD1 covers 7 bases. CDR3 nucleotide sequence: TGTGCCAGCAGTGGGGTCAGGGGGATGGGGAGCTCCTACGAGCAGTACTTC. Translated: CASSGVRGMGSSYEQYF.